This entry is about one TCR beta chain. What it recognizes is unknown. The data were obtained in a study of CD8+CD57+ T cells in acquired aplastic anemia. Study summary: On average, sorted CD4+ and CD8+ cells gave 3.2 ug of DNA. Overall study findings and caveats: Patients and controls shared nearly 30 CD8+ CDR3 sequences, which appeared highly expressed in patients and within their immunodominant clones.

The CDR3 sequence is 17 residues long. Trimming shortened V by 5 bases and J by 5 bases, and 22 bases separated the two germline ends. Looked up from germline, CDR1 is SGHAT and CDR2 is FQDESV (reference sequence). The study profiled TCR beta VDJ and CDR3 using genomic DNA as template. MiXCR was run by TCRdb on the reads, yielding one entry per CDR3 protein. The profile shows around 150,000 distinct CDR3 sequences, around 41% of them singletons. This chain links TRBV11-1 with TRBJ2-1; a possible D gene is TRBD2 (6 bases). The sample consisted of sorted CD4+, CD8+, or CD8+CD57+ T cells (not recorded which) from PBMCs. The TCR was taken from a human donor in good health, serving as a control. DNA for the CDR3: TGTGCCAGCAGCGACATACCCGGGACTGTAGACAACAATGAGCAGTTCTTC. Amino acids: CASSDIPGTVDNNEQFF.